This T cell receptor beta chain was sequenced during a study of blood T cell repertoires in COVID-19. Background on the study: Samples representing acute and convalescent COVID-19 were sourced from the United States, Italy and Spain. From T cells, B-cell-depleted T cells, or PBMCs came the material, which was cDNA or gDNA.

The CDR3 is 15 residues long. Looked up from germline, CDR1 is SGHTA and CDR2 is FQGNSA. V was trimmed by 2 bases and J by 5 bases, leaving 15 bases between them. In the original processing: It was from reference gene primer amplification that nucleated cell counts were estimated. TCRdb's copy holds only in-frame clones and misses some; the assay was immunoSEQ multiplex PCR. For V, J and clone size, that table is used; D and trimming come from the DNA. This table has tens of thousands of clones, nearly 95% appearing once. The chain uses TRBV7-2 and TRBJ2-5; D might be TRBD2 (7 bases). The sequenced sample was peripheral blood. This sequence was found in a middle-aged man with active COVID-19. Here the CDR3 reads CASSLSAGAGETQYF. Here the CDR3 DNA reads TGTGCCAGCAGCTTATCGGCGGGGGCGGGGGAGACCCAGTACTTC.